The next 28 T cell receptor beta chains were all read from a single sample in a study of spatial heterogeneity in lung cancer (dated by TCRdb to the late 2010s). Library preparation was by 5' RACE. The sequencer was a NextSeq 500. TCRdb reprocessed the public reads (quality trimming at Q25 with fastp, clone calling with MiXCR) and kept in-frame beta chains. Each entry is one CDR3 protein sequence, shown with its most common DNA and genes. This sample holds under 150,000 distinct CDR3 sequences; 10% to 15% were observed only once. Of the sample, 15% to 20% is held by the ten largest clones. The time point label of this sample denotes: blood at routine non-recurrence follow-up after resection. TCR sequencing used whole RNA extracted from tumor and nontumor lung tissue, or from cryopreserved PBMC samples, without cell sorting. Material: PBMCs, obtained at follow-up. These receptors originate from a male donor with early-stage non-small cell lung cancer.

This clonotype came up a few times. The genes are TRBV7-2 and TRBJ2-3, with 9 positions matching TRBD2. CDR3 length equals 15 residues. J lost 4 bases, V lost 2 bases, and 4 bases had no gene match. Germline CDR1 reads SGHTA; CDR2 reads FQGNSA. Here the CDR3 reads CASSLTRGGSDTQYF. In DNA, the CDR3 is TGTGCCAGCAGCTTAACGCGGGGGGGATCAGATACGCAGTATTTT.

The table lists this clonotype with a few counts. The genes are TRBV4-3 and TRBJ1-6; 10 bases fit TRBD1. The CDR3 contains 16 residues. Germline loops: CDR1 LGHNA, CDR2 YSLEER. Trimming at V came to 0 bases and at J to 6 bases, leaving 2 bases not matched to a gene. CDR3 sequence: CASSQDRTGGNSPLHF. CDR3 nucleotide sequence: TGCGCCAGCAGCCAAGATAGGACAGGGGGTAATTCACCCCTCCACTTT.

This clonotype was found many times. This rearrangement joins TRBV5-4 to TRBJ2-1, with 11 bases matching TRBD2. Germline V gene lookup returns CDR1 SGHNT and CDR2 YYREEE (reference sequence). The CDR3 contains 14 residues. With 3 bases clipped from V and 6 bases from J, the junction kept 2 bases outside the gene matches. CDR3: CASSSTSGVNEQFF. CDR3 nucleotide sequence: TGTGCCAGCAGCTCGACTAGCGGGGTCAATGAGCAGTTCTTC.

The table lists this clonotype with many counts. The chain carries TRBV29-1 and TRBJ2-7; D call uncertain. The length of the CDR3 is 12 residues. The germline V gene encodes CDR1 SQVTM and CDR2 ANQGSEA. Trimming left V 1 base short and J 5 bases short, with 9 bases between. CDR3 in amino acids: CSVEVVGNEQYF. The CDR3, as DNA: TGCAGCGTTGAAGTTGTAGGGAACGAGCAGTACTTC.

The chain carries TRBV5-1 and TRBJ2-7; a weak D match, TRBD2 (5 bases). CDR1 and CDR2 (germline): SGHRS, YFSETQ. The germline V and J ends were trimmed by 4 bases and 5 bases, with 13 bases remaining between them. The CDR3 has 13 amino acids. CDR3 nucleotide sequence: TGCGCCAGCAGCGGAACCGACTACCACGAGCAGTACTTC. Its protein is CASSGTDYHEQYF.

CDR3 coding DNA: TGTGCCAGCAGTTACGCTAGCGGGGAAGAGACCCAGTACTTC. Translated: CASSYASGEETQYF. This chain joins TRBV28 and TRBJ2-5; 9 bases fit TRBD2. V lost 4 bases, J lost 3 bases, and 3 bases stayed unmatched. CDR1 and CDR2 (germline): MDHEN, SYDVKM. The length of the CDR3 is 14 residues.

This clonotype was observed a handful of times. J is TRBJ2-3 and V is TRBV20-1; D is possibly TRBD1 (6 bases). V was cut by 0 bases and J by 2 bases, with 9 bases left in between. Germline CDR1 is DFQATT and CDR2 is SNEGSKA (reference sequence). The CDR3 sequence is 14 residues long. CDR3 nucleotide sequence: TGCAGTGCTAGAGATGGACAGACCACAGATACGCAGTATTTT. This encodes CSARDGQTTDTQYF.

J is TRBJ1-6 and V is TRBV20-1, with D perhaps matching TRBD1 (5 bases). Trimming stripped 0 bases from V and 7 bases from J, with 13 bases between. CDR3 length: 15 amino acids. Germline values: CDR1 DFQATT, CDR2 SNEGSKA (reference sequence). In nucleotides, the CDR3 is TGCAGTGCTAGAGATCCGGGACGTCAAAATTCACCCCTCCACTTT. Translated, it gives CSARDPGRQNSPLHF.

This clonotype was picked up one time. The chain has TRBV20-1 and TRBJ2-7; no definite D call. Trimming stripped 5 bases from V and 0 bases from J, with 5 bases between. Per germline, CDR1 DFQATT and CDR2 SNEGSKA (reference sequence). The CDR3 length is 11 residues. CDR3 amino acids: CSADRSYEQYF. In DNA, the CDR3 is TGCAGTGCTGACCGCTCCTACGAGCAGTACTTC.

This clonotype appeared many times. The chain carries TRBV20-1 and TRBJ1-2; possibly TRBD1 for D (5 bases). The CDR3 is 13 residues long. Germline V gene data show CDR1 as DFQATT and CDR2 as SNEGSKA (reference sequence). V was shortened by 4 bases and J by 6 bases, with 15 bases between the two germline ends. CDR3 region: CSATGLIADGYTF. Written as DNA, the CDR3 is TGCAGTGCTACAGGGTTGATCGCTGATGGCTACACCTTC.

This chain links TRBV28 with TRBJ2-5; the match to TRBD1 covers 8 bases. Unmatched junction bases numbered 5, after V lost 4 bases and J lost 4 bases. The germline CDR1 and CDR2 sequences are MDHEN and SYDVKM. The CDR3 is 14 amino acids. The CDR3 DNA reads as TGTGCCAGCAGTTCAGGGGGCGGTAGAGAGACCCAGTACTTC. Its protein product is CASSSGGGRETQYF.

This clonotype occurred a few times. The chain carries TRBV5-4 and TRBJ2-7; 11 bases are shared with TRBD1. Trimming took 0 bases from V and 6 from J; bases not matched to a gene: 5. The CDR3 loop spans 15 amino acids. Germline V gene sequence: CDR1 SGHNT, CDR2 YYREEE (reference sequence). CDR3 sequence (DNA): TGTGCCAGCAGCTTGGCCCCGGGGACAGGGGGCGAGCAGTACTTC. It specifies CASSLAPGTGGEQYF.

The chain employs TRBV5-1 and TRBJ1-1; the D is unclear. The V gene lost 3 bases and the J gene lost 5 bases, with 5 bases spanning the gap. Germline CDR1 is SGHRS and CDR2 is YFSETQ. The CDR3 loop spans 11 amino acids. CDR3 sequence reads: CASSSATEAFF. The CDR3 DNA reads TGCGCCAGCAGCTCCGCGACTGAAGCTTTCTTT.

The J gene is TRBJ1-3, the V gene TRBV3-1, with D unresolved. This CDR3 comprises 14 residues. The germline V gene has CDR1 LGHDT and CDR2 YNNKEL (reference sequence). Trimming took off 3 bases at V and 2 bases at J, with 8 bases between the two ends. CDR3 sequence reads: CASSHPEAGNTIYF. CDR3 sequence (DNA): TGTGCCAGCAGCCATCCTGAGGCTGGAAACACCATATATTTT.

This clonotype was picked up a small number of times. This chain connects TRBV27 to TRBJ2-6, with D hard to call. In germline, CDR1 is MNHEY, CDR2 SMNVEV (reference sequence). The CDR3 is 14 residues long. The V and J ends lost 6 bases and 0 bases respectively, with 6 bases between them. As DNA, the CDR3 is TGTGCCAGCAGAGCTAGCTCTGGGGCCAACGTCCTGACTTTC. It yields the protein CASRASSGANVLTF.

This clonotype was detected a few times. J is TRBJ1-6 and V is TRBV20-1, with D perhaps TRBD1 (6 bases). V was pared by 0 bases and J by 7 bases, with 10 bases between. CDR1 and CDR2 (germline): DFQATT, SNEGSKA (reference sequence). There are 14 residues in the CDR3. The CDR3 sequence: CSAREGGLNSPLHF. The CDR3 coding sequence is TGCAGTGCTAGAGAGGGGGGCCTCAATTCACCCCTCCACTTT.

This clonotype was observed a few times. The gene calls are TRBV5-6 and TRBJ1-1; the D is unclear. There are 15 residues in the CDR3. The V and J ends lost 1 base and 0 bases respectively, with 10 bases between them. The V gene's germline CDR1 is SGHDT and CDR2 YYEEEE. The CDR3 nucleotides are TGTGCCAGCAGCTTGCTTGGCAGCATGAACACTGAAGCTTTCTTT. This encodes CASSLLGSMNTEAFF.

This clonotype was seen a handful of times. The chain couples TRBV20-1 to TRBJ2-1; 13 bases align to TRBD2. CDR1 and CDR2 (germline): DFQATT, SNEGSKA (reference sequence). This CDR3 spans 18 amino acids. V lost 4 bases and J lost 2; bases outside the gene matches: 11. The CDR3 DNA reads as TGCAGTGCTACGCCATTGACTAGCGGGGGGTCGGCCTACAATGAGCAGTTCTTC. Translated, it gives CSATPLTSGGSAYNEQFF.

The gene calls are TRBV19 and TRBJ1-4, with a tentative D call TRBD1 (5 bases). The CDR3 runs to 15 residues. Trimming shortened V by 6 bases and J by 6 bases, and 17 bases separated the two germline ends. Germline CDR1 reads LNHDA; CDR2 reads SQIVND (reference sequence). The CDR3 is CASSRRGGSYEKLFF. CDR3 in DNA: TGTGCCAGTAGCCGCCGGGGCGGGTCTTATGAAAAACTGTTTTTT.

The sample holds a few counts of this clonotype. The rearrangement joins TRBV29-1 to TRBJ1-2, with 7 nucleotides matching TRBD1. The J segment lost 6 bases and the V segment lost 7 bases, leaving 8 bases of the junction unmatched. The CDR3 is 12 amino acids. The germline CDR1 and CDR2 sequences are SQVTM and ANQGSEA. The CDR3 reads CSAPDRVHGYTF. Here the CDR3 DNA reads TGCAGCGCCCCTGACAGGGTTCATGGCTACACCTTC.

This clonotype was seen a handful of times. V gene TRBV28 combines with J gene TRBJ1-5; 9 bases map to TRBD1. The CDR3 is 14 residues long. The trim removed 6 bases at V and 4 bases at J, leaving 4 bases unmatched. Looked up from germline, CDR1 is MDHEN and CDR2 is SYDVKM. The CDR3 region is CASRTGTGNQPQHF. CDR3 DNA sequence: TGTGCCAGCAGAACCGGGACAGGGAATCAGCCCCAGCATTTT.

CDR3 residues: CASNSRPDRIAETQYF. As DNA, the CDR3 is TGTGCCAGCAACTCCCGCCCGGACAGGATTGCAGAGACCCAGTACTTC. The genes are TRBV7-6 and TRBJ2-5; 7 bases are shared with TRBD1. J lost 4 bases, V lost 7 bases, and 15 bases had no gene match. The CDR3 length is 16 residues. The germline V gene encodes CDR1 SGHVS and CDR2 FNYEAQ.

This chain uses TRBV29-1 with TRBJ2-1, with D perhaps matching TRBD2 (5 bases). Trimming pared 7 bases from V and 0 bases from J, leaving 16 bases between. Germline loops: CDR1 SQVTM, CDR2 ANQGSEA. CDR3 length: 15 amino acids. In DNA form, the CDR3 reads TGCAGCGCTCCCATGGGGAGCAGCTCCTACAATGAGCAGTTCTTC. This sequence encodes CSAPMGSSSYNEQFF.

This clonotype was seen only a few times. V is TRBV18 and J is TRBJ2-5; D ambiguous. Trimming removed 8 bases from V and 3 bases from J, with 13 bases in between. The CDR3 consists of 13 residues. Germline loops: CDR1 KGHSH, CDR2 LQKENI. CDR3 bases: TGTGCCAGCCACCCGGGCGTCGAAGAGACCCAGTACTTC. This gives the protein CASHPGVEETQYF.

This clonotype was counted at least ten times. J is TRBJ2-4 and V is TRBV29-1; a possible D gene is TRBD2 (5 bases). Trimming removed 6 bases at V and 5 bases at J, with 11 bases between. This CDR3 contains 12 residues. The germline V gene has CDR1 SQVTM and CDR2 ANQGSEA. Here the CDR3 DNA reads TGCAGCGTAGCGGACGGGGAAAACATTCAGTACTTC. As protein: CSVADGENIQYF. Full variable domain (remainder filled in from reference TRBV29-1 and TRBJ2-4): SAVISQKPSRDICQRGTSLTIQCQVDSQVTMMFWYRQQPGQSLTLIATANQGSEATYESGFVIDKFPISRPNLTFSTLTVSNMSPEDSSIYLCSVADGENIQYFGAGTRLSVL.

J is TRBJ2-5 and V is TRBV28; 11 nucleotides match TRBD2. J gave up 5 bases and V 3 bases, and 8 bases lay outside the gene matches. This CDR3 is 16 amino acids long. The V gene's germline CDR1 is MDHEN and CDR2 SYDVKM. The CDR3 reads CASSFVASGGYETQYF. The CDR3 DNA sequence: TGTGCCAGCAGTTTCGTGGCTAGCGGGGGGTACGAGACCCAGTACTTC.

This clonotype was counted ten times or more. The chain couples TRBV5-1 to TRBJ2-5; D may be TRBD2 (7 bases). The V end was cut by 0 bases, the J end by 2 bases, with 14 bases between. The germline gives CDR1 SGHRS, CDR2 YFSETQ. The CDR3 loop spans 16 amino acids. In DNA form, the CDR3 reads TGCGCCAGCAGCTTGGGGTGGCGGGGGCCTCAAGAGACCCAGTACTTC. Protein product: CASSLGWRGPQETQYF.

The sample holds a few counts of this clonotype. The rearrangement joins TRBV5-5 to TRBJ2-7; either TRBD1 or TRBD2 may supply D (6 bases each). The CDR3 totals 15 residues. Germline assignment: CDR1 SGHKS and CDR2 YYEKEE (reference sequence). V lost 1 base to trimming and J lost 2 bases, with 13 bases between them. In nucleotides, the CDR3 is TGTGCCAGCAGCTTGAGGGGGACTCTCGCCTACGAGCAGTACTTC. Protein product: CASSLRGTLAYEQYF.